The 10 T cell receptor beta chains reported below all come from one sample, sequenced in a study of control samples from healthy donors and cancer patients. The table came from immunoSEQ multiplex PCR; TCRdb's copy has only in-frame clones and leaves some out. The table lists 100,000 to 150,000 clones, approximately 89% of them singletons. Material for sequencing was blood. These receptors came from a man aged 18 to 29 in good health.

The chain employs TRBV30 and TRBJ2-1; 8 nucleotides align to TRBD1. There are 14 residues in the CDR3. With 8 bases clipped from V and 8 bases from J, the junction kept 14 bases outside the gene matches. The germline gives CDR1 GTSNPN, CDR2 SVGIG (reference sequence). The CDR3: CAGSSGQEVDEQFF. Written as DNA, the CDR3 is TGTGCCGGATCCTCGGGACAGGAGGTGGATGAGCAGTTCTTC.

The DNA of the CDR3 is TGTGCTACTGGAAGGGGAACTGAAGCTTTCTTT. Amino acids: CATGRGTEAFF. J is TRBJ1-1 and V is TRBV12-5, with D maybe TRBD1 (5 bases). CDR1 is LGHNT, CDR2 FRNRAP, per germline. V gave up 10 bases and J gave up 5 bases, with 11 bases separating them. CDR3 length: 11 residues.

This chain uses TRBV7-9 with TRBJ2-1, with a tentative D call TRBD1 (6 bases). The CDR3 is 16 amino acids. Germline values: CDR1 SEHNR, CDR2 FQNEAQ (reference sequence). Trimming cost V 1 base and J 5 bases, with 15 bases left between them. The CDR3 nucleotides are TGTGCCAGCAGCTTAGATCTGGGGGCCGCCCACAATGAGCAGTTCTTC. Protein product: CASSLDLGAAHNEQFF.

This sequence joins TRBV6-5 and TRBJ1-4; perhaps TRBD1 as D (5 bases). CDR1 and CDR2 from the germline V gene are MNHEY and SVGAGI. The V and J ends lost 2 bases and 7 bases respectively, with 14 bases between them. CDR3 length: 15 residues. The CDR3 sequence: CASSYEGAGSEKLFF. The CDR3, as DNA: TGTGCCAGCAGTTACGAAGGGGCAGGTTCTGAAAAACTGTTTTTT.

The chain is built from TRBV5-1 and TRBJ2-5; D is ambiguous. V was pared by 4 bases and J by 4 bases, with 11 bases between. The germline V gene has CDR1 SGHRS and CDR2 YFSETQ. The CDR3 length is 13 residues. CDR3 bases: TGCGCCAGCAGCCAGAACGAGGCAGAGACCCAGTACTTC. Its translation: CASSQNEAETQYF.

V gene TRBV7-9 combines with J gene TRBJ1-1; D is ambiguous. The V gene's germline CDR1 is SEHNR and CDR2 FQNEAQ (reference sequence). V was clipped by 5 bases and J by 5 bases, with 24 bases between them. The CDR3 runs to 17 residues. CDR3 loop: CASSPPSLGLRNTEAFF. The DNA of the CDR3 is TGTGCCAGCAGCCCGCCATCGTTGGGCTTGAGAAATACTGAAGCTTTCTTT.

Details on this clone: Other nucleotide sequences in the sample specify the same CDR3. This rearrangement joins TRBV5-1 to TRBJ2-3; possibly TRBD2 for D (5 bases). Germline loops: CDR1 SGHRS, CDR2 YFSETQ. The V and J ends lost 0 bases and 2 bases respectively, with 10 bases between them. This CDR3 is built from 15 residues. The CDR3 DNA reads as TGCGCCAGCAGCTTGGCCGGAGGATTCACAGATACGCAGTATTTT. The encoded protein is CASSLAGGFTDTQYF.

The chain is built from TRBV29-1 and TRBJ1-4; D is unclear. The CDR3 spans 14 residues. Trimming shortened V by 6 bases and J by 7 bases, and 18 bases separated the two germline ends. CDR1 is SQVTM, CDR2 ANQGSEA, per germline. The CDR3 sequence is CSVTQPQRGEKLFF. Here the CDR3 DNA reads TGCAGCGTGACCCAGCCCCAACGAGGTGAAAAACTGTTTTTT.

In nucleotides, the CDR3 is TGCAGCGTTGTAAGGGGCCCCGGGGGCTCTCAGCAGTACTTC. It encodes CSVVRGPGGSQQYF. This sequence joins TRBV29-1 and TRBJ2-7, with D possibly being TRBD1 or TRBD2 (6 bases each). CDR3 length: 14 residues. Germline values: CDR1 SQVTM, CDR2 ANQGSEA. Trimming stripped 4 bases from V and 8 bases from J, with 21 bases between.

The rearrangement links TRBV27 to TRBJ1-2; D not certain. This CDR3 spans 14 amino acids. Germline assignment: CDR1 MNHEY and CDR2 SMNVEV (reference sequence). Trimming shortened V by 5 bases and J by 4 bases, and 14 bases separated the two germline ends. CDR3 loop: CASSQSAGGYGYTF. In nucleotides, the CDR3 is TGTGCCAGCAGTCAATCCGCTGGAGGCTATGGCTACACCTTC.